This entry features one T cell receptor (beta chain) sequence. The target antigen is unknown. The sample is drawn from a study of T cells after yellow fever vaccination. Study-level points and caveats: Some clonotypes were seen in both the CD4 and the CD8 compartments. These made up a small share and likely arose from convergent recombination.

Trimming took off 1 base at V and 7 bases at J, with 11 bases between the two ends. This CDR3 is built from 15 residues. Germline V gene data show CDR1 as MGHRA and CDR2 as YSYEKL. TCRdb re-derived calls from the 5' RACE reads in MiXCR, one entry per CDR3 protein. The repertoire includes over 300,000 distinct CDR3 sequences, roughly 3.5% of them detected once, and 23% sits in the top ten. This clonotype was sampled from a man younger than 35 who received the YFV17D yellow fever vaccine. The gene calls are TRBV4-1 and TRBJ2-6, with D uncertain. Source: PBMCs, taken on the day of the yellow fever booster vaccination. Here the CDR3 reads CASSQGAYGANVLTF. The CDR3 DNA reads TGCGCCAGCAGCCAAGGAGCCTACGGAGCCAACGTCCTGACTTTC.